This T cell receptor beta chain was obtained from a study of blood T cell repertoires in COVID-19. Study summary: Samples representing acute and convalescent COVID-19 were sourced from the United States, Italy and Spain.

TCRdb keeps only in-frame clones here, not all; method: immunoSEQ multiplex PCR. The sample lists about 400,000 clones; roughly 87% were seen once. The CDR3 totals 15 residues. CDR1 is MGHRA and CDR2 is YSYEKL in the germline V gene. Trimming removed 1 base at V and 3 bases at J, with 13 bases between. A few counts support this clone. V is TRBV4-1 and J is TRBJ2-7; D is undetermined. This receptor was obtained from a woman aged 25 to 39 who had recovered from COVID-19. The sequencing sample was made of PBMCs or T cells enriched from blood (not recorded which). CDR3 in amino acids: CASSQAGPPVYEQYF. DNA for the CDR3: TGCGCCAGCAGCCAAGCAGGCCCGCCGGTCTACGAGCAGTACTTC.